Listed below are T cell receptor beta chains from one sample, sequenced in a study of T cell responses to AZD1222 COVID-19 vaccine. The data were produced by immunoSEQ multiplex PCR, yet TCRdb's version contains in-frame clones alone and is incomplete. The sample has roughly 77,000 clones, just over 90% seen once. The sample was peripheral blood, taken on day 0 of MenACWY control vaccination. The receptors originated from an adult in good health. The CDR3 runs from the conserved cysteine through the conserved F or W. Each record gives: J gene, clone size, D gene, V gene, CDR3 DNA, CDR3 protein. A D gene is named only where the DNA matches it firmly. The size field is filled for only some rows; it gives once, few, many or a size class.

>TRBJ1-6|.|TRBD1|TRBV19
TGTGCCAGTAGTGGTATGGGGGACAGTTCACCCCTCCACTTT
CASSGMGDSSPLHF
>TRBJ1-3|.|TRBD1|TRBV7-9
TGTGCCAGCAGCTCCGGACAGGGTGGAAACACCATATATTTT
CASSSGQGGNTIYF
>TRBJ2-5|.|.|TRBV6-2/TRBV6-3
TGTGCCAGCAGTCTAGCCCTCGGGGTAGAGACCCAGTACTTC
CASSLALGVETQYF
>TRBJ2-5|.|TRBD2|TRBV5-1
TGCGCCAGCAGCTTGGGCCCCCTGACGGCGGGGGGGCTGGCGACCCAGTACTTC
CASSLGPLTAGGLATQYF
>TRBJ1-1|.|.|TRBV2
TGTGCCAGCAGTGCGTCCGGACTAGGGAACACTGAAGCTTTCTTT
CASSASGLGNTEAFF
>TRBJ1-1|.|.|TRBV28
TGTGCCAGCAGTTTATCAGGGAGCGGGTACACTGAAGCTTTCTTT
CASSLSGSGYTEAFF
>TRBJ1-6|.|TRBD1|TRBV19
TGTGCCAGTAGTATCGGGACAGGGGTCTATAATTCACCCCTCCACTTT
CASSIGTGVYNSPLHF
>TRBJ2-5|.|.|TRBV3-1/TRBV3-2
TGTGCCAGCAGCCCTCGTGGGGGATCGGAGACCCAGTACTTC
CASSPRGGSETQYF
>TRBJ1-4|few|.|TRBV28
TGTGCCAGCAGTTTATTGGTTCCTAATGAAAAACTGTTTTTT
CASSLLVPNEKLFF
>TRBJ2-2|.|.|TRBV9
TGTGCCAGCAGCGCCGGACAGCATACCGGGGAGCTGTTTTTT
CASSAGQHTGELFF
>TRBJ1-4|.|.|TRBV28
TGTGCCAGCAGTAAAGGTACGGCGGATAATGAAAAACTGTTTTTT
CASSKGTADNEKLFF
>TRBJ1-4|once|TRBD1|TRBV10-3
TGTGCCGCGAACACAGGGGTTAATGAAAAACTGTTTTTT
CAANTGVNEKLFF
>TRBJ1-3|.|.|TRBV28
TGTGCCAGCATCGGGTTAAACACCATATATTTT
CASIGLNTIYF
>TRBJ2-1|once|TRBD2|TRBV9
TGTGCCAGCAGCGTGCTAGCGGGAGATCCCGTCGAGCAGTTCTTC
CASSVLAGDPVEQFF
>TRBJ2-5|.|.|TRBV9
TGTGCCAGCAGCATCGAAGGGGGAACTAGCTACACCCAAGAGACCCAGTACTTC
CASSIEGGTSYTQETQYF
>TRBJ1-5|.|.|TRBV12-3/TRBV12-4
TGTGCCAGCAGCAACGACAGGCTTCAGCCCCAGCATTTT
CASSNDRLQPQHF
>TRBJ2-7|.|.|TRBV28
TGTGCCAGCAGTTTCGGGGCAAACTACGAGCAGTACTTC
CASSFGANYEQYF
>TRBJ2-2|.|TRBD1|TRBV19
TGTGCCAGTAGTTCGAGGACAGGGGGGGACACCGGGGAGCTGTTTTTT
CASSSRTGGDTGELFF
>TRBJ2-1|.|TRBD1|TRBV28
TGTGCCAGCCTCACACAGGGGACGGTCTACAATGAGCAGTTCTTC
CASLTQGTVYNEQFF
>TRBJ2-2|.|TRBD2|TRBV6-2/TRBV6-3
TGTGCCAGCAGTTACTCGTTGCTAGCGGGGGGGCCCGGGGAGCTGTTTTTT
CASSYSLLAGGPGELFF
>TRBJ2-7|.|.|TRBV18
TGTGCCAGCTCACCCGCGGTAGAAAACTACGAGCAGTACTTC
CASSPAVENYEQYF
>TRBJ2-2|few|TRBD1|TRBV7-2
TGTGCCAGCAGCTTAGGGACAGGGGGCCAGGGGGAGCTGTTTTTT
CASSLGTGGQGELFF
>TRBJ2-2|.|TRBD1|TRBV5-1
TGCGCCAGCAGGGAAACAACAGGGGCCGGGGAGCTGTTTTTT
CASRETTGAGELFF
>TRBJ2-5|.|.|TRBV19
TGTGCCAGTAGTAATTCGGGGCTTGAGACCCAGTACTTC
CASSNSGLETQYF
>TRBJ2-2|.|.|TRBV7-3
TGTGCCAGCAGCTCCGTGTACACCGGGGAGCTGTTTTTT
CASSSVYTGELFF
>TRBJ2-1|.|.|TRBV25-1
TGTGCCAGCGGTAGACTGGGCGGGCAGTTCTTC
CASGRLGGQFF